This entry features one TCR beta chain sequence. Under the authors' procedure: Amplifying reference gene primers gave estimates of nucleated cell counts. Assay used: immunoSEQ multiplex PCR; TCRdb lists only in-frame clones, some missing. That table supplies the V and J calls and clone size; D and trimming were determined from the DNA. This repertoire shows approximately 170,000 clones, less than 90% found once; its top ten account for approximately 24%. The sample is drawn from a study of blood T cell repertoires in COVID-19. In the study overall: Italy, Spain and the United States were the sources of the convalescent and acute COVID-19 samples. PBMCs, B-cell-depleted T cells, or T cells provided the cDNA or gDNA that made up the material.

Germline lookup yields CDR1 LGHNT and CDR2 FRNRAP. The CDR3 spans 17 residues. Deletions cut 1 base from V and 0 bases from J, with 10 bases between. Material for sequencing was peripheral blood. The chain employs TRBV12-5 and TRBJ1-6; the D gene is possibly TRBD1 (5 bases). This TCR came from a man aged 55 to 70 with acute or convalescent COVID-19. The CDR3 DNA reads TGTGCTAGTGGTTTGGGGACACTGGACTCCTATAATTCACCCCTCCACTTT. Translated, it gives CASGLGTLDSYNSPLHF.